The clone carrying this T cell receptor (beta chain) was observed many times. These data belong to a study of patients and donors after allogeneic stem cell transplantation. TCRdb independently ran MiXCR on the RT-PCR reads; one entry per CDR3 protein. The profile covers about 87,000 distinct CDR3 sequences, with around 5% appearing a single time and about 3% taken by the ten largest. V shed 5 bases and J shed 4 bases, with 15 bases lying between them. The CDR3 is 15 amino acids. The clonotype originates from a human donor who was either an allogeneic HSCT recipient or a stem cell or donor lymphocyte infusion donor (not recorded which). It is not recorded whose cells these are; they may come from a transplant donor. This rearrangement joins TRBV12-3 or TRBV12-4 to TRBJ1-5, with D maybe TRBD1 (5 bases). Sequencing used blood, either unsorted or a sorted T cell fraction (not recorded which). The CDR3 loop reads CASSPRLGGNQPQHF. The CDR3, as DNA: TGTGCCAGCAGTCCCCGGTTGGGGGGAAATCAGCCCCAGCATTTT.